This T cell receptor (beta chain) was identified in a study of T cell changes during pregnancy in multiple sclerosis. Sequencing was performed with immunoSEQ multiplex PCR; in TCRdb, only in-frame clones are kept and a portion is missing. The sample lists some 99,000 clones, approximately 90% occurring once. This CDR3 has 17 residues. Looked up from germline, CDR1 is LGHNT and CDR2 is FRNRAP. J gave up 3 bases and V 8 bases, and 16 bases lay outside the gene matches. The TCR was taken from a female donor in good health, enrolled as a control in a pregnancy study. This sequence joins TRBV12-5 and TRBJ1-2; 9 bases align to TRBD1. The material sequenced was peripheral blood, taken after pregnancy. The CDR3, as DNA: TGTGCTAGTATGCCGGGGACAGGGCGAGTATGGGACTATGGCTACACCTTC. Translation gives CASMPGTGRVWDYGYTF.